The 22 T cell receptor beta chains below come from one sample, sequenced in a study of CD4 T cells in relation to SARS-CoV-2 and coronaviruses. The assay was immunoSEQ multiplex PCR, and TCRdb's table has in-frame clones only and misses some. This table has 20,000 to 25,000 clones, roughly 74% appearing once. Their antigens are not known. Before the COVID-19 pandemic, during about 2011-2018, CD4+ T cells were taken from unexposed donors. CD4+ T cells were isolated from the cells after nine to eleven days of culture. Sequencing input: CD4+ T cells from PBMCs, cultured in vitro. The source is a human donor in good health.

The chain recombines TRBV28 with TRBJ1-4; 10 bases align to TRBD1. The germline gives CDR1 MDHEN, CDR2 SYDVKM. The CDR3 is made up of 14 amino acids. V was clipped by 8 bases and J by 7 bases; unmatched bases: 7. CDR3 DNA: TGTGCCAGCGGGGACGGGACAGGGGCTGAAAAACTGTTTTTT. Translated: CASGDGTGAEKLFF.

This chain links TRBV10-3 with TRBJ2-3; the D is unclear. CDR3 length equals 16 residues. V was shortened by 0 bases and J by 0 bases, with 10 bases between the two germline ends. Germline V gene data show CDR1 as ENHRY and CDR2 as SYGVKD. The chain's CDR3 is CAISESRQASTDTQYF. In nucleotides, the CDR3 is TGTGCCATCAGTGAGTCGAGACAAGCTAGCACAGATACGCAGTATTTT.

The chain recombines TRBV2 with TRBJ2-7; 11 bases agree with TRBD1. The trim removed 7 bases at V and 7 bases at J, leaving 6 bases unmatched. Germline V CDR1 and CDR2: SNHLY, FYNNEI. The CDR3 runs to 13 residues. The CDR3 nucleotides are TGTGCCAGCATCGGACAGGGGGCAGGTGAGCAGTACTTC. Residues: CASIGQGAGEQYF.

This rearrangement joins TRBV5-1 to TRBJ1-6, with TRBD1 matching 12 bases. The CDR3 consists of 19 residues. Trimming took 0 bases from V and 8 from J; bases not matched to a gene: 12. Germline CDR1 is SGHRS and CDR2 is YFSETQ. The CDR3 DNA is TGCGCCAGCAGCTTGGCAGGGACAGGGGGCGCTTCGGTTGATTCACCCCTCCACTTT. This sequence encodes CASSLAGTGGASVDSPLHF.

This chain uses TRBV6-1 with TRBJ1-5; D gene uncertain. Per germline, CDR1 MNHNS and CDR2 SASEGT. The V and J ends lost 3 bases and 1 base respectively, with 4 bases between them. The CDR3 totals 13 residues. CDR3 sequence: CASSEKSNQPQHF. The CDR3, as DNA: TGTGCCAGCAGTGAGAAAAGCAATCAGCCCCAGCATTTT.

Only a few counts were recorded for this clone. The chain couples TRBV11-2 to TRBJ1-2; the D is unclear. The V end was cut by 6 bases, the J end by 6 bases, with 14 bases between. The CDR3 has 13 residues. Germline V CDR1 and CDR2: SGHAT, FQNNGV. The CDR3 loop reads CASSVSVFNGYTF. CDR3 nucleotide sequence: TGTGCCAGCAGTGTCAGCGTTTTTAATGGCTACACCTTC.

This chain links TRBV6-5 with TRBJ2-1; TRBD2 might be the D (6 bases). The length of the CDR3 is 16 residues. Germline values: CDR1 MNHEY, CDR2 SVGAGI. The V end lost 4 bases, the J end lost 9 bases, and 22 bases lay between the germline ends. The CDR3: CASSLTLSRLDGEQFF. The CDR3 region has the DNA TGTGCCAGCAGTTTAACGTTATCACGACTAGACGGTGAGCAGTTCTTC.

The chain links TRBV29-1 to TRBJ1-2, with D maybe TRBD1 (6 bases). CDR3 length: 13 amino acids. The V gene lost 4 bases and the J gene lost 4 bases, with 13 bases spanning the gap. Germline V gene lookup returns CDR1 SQVTM and CDR2 ANQGSEA. The CDR3 spells CSVVATGVYGYTF. The CDR3 DNA follows: TGCAGCGTTGTGGCGACAGGTGTCTATGGCTACACCTTC.

Remarks on this clone: At one boundary the junction diverges from the germline segment, which might be a read error. The rearrangement uses TRBV6-5 and TRBJ1-1; D is possibly TRBD1 (6 bases). The CDR3 is 12 amino acids. From germline, CDR1 is MNHEY and CDR2 SVGAGI. DNA for the CDR3: TGTGCCAGCAGTTATAATGGGGGCCTCTTAATCTTT. Protein sequence: CASSYNGGLLIF.

V and J are TRBV5-6 and TRBJ2-5, with D maybe TRBD1 (6 bases). CDR1 and CDR2 from the germline V gene are SGHDT and YYEEEE. V lost 2 bases to trimming and J lost 5 bases, with 13 bases between them. CDR3 length: 14 amino acids. CDR3 loop: CASSFVGAGETQYF. CDR3 sequence (DNA): TGTGCCAGCAGCTTTGTGGGGGCTGGTGAGACCCAGTACTTC.

The rearrangement links TRBV24-1 to TRBJ1-2; 8 nucleotides align to TRBD1. This CDR3 spans 13 amino acids. Per the germline V gene, CDR1 is KGHDR and CDR2 is SFDVKD. The trim removed 7 bases at V and 1 base at J, leaving 1 base unmatched. CDR3 region: CATSGQGNYGYTF. In DNA, the CDR3 is TGTGCCACCAGCGGACAGGGTAACTATGGCTACACCTTC.

V usage is TRBV12-3 or TRBV12-4 and J usage is TRBJ1-1; D is ambiguous. Trimming took 1 base from V and 4 from J, leaving 4 bases between them. The CDR3 spans 12 residues. The CDR3: CASSLDTTEAFF. The CDR3 DNA is TGTGCCAGCAGTTTAGACACCACTGAAGCTTTCTTT.

The J gene is TRBJ1-2, the V gene TRBV5-1; 7 nucleotides match TRBD1. Germline CDR1 reads SGHRS; CDR2 reads YFSETQ. There are 14 residues in the CDR3. The V gene end was trimmed by 4 bases and the J gene end by 8 bases; junction bases not matched to a gene: 11. The CDR3 sequence: CASSLGQDAGGYTF. The DNA for the CDR3 is TGCGCCAGCAGCCTAGGACAGGACGCGGGGGGCTACACCTTC.

The chain has TRBV12-5 and TRBJ1-4; 7 bases match TRBD1. Losses at the gene ends were 5 bases for V and 7 bases for J; bases not matched to a gene: 7. This CDR3 is built from 14 residues. Germline CDR1 is LGHNT and CDR2 is FRNRAP. CDR3 protein: CASGAGQIGEKLFF. As DNA, the CDR3 is TGTGCTAGTGGTGCGGGACAGATTGGTGAAAAACTGTTTTTT.

This chain connects TRBV9 to TRBJ1-2; D is undetermined. Trimming took off 0 bases at V and 3 bases at J, with 9 bases between the two ends. Germline CDR1 reads SGDLS; CDR2 reads YYNGEE. The CDR3 extends over 14 amino acids. This CDR3 reads CASSVEVDDYGYTF. The CDR3 nucleotides read TGTGCCAGCAGCGTAGAGGTGGATGACTATGGCTACACCTTC. Together with reference TRBV9 and TRBJ1-2, the CDR3 gives the full variable domain: DSGVTQTPKHLITATGQRVTLRCSPRSGDLSVYWYQQSLDQGLQFLIQYYNGEERAKGNILERFSAQQFPDLHSELNLSSLELGDSALYFCASSVEVDDYGYTFGSGTRLTVV.

This sequence joins TRBV3-1 (or the pseudogene TRBV3-2) and TRBJ2-1; possible D gene TRBD1, 6 bases. There are 17 residues in the CDR3. V was shortened by 2 bases and J by 5 bases, with 19 bases between the two germline ends. Germline-derived CDR1 and CDR2 are LGHDT and YNNKEL (reference sequence). The CDR3, as DNA: TGTGCCAGCAGCCAATTTTCATCCTGGACAGTCCACAATGAGCAGTTCTTC. Its protein is CASSQFSSWTVHNEQFF.

V gene TRBV4-1 combines with J gene TRBJ1-5; TRBD1 is a possible D gene (6 bases). CDR3 length equals 13 residues. Trimming left V 5 bases short and J 6 bases short, with 11 bases between. CDR1 MGHRA and CDR2 YSYEKL come from the germline V gene. For the CDR3, the DNA is TGCGCCAGCAGCTCAGGGGTGGGTCAGCCCCAGCATTTT. Protein sequence: CASSSGVGQPQHF.

This clone has more than one count but fewer than ten. The V call is TRBV12-3 or TRBV12-4, the J call TRBJ1-2; possible D gene TRBD1, 6 bases. The CDR3 runs 13 residues. V was shortened by 6 bases and J by 8 bases, with 16 bases between the two germline ends. The CDR3 loop reads CASRGAWTDGYTF. CDR3 coding DNA: TGTGCCAGCAGGGGGGCGTGGACGGACGGCTACACCTTC.

This rearrangement joins TRBV9 to TRBJ1-3; TRBD1 aligns across 8 bases. CDR1 and CDR2 from the germline V gene are SGDLS and YYNGEE. With 3 bases clipped from V and 3 bases from J, the junction kept 5 bases outside the gene matches. The length of the CDR3 is 15 residues. CDR3 loop: CASSEQGANGNTIYF. In DNA, the CDR3 is TGTGCCAGCAGCGAGCAGGGGGCCAATGGAAACACCATATATTTT. The full variable domain, its missing parts supplied by reference TRBV9 and TRBJ1-3, is DSGVTQTPKHLITATGQRVTLRCSPRSGDLSVYWYQQSLDQGLQFLIQYYNGEERAKGNILERFSAQQFPDLHSELNLSSLELGDSALYFCASSEQGANGNTIYFGEGSWLTVV.

The gene calls are TRBV30 and TRBJ2-1, with 8 bases aligning to TRBD2. The germline gives CDR1 GTSNPN, CDR2 SVGIG (reference sequence). The CDR3 contains 14 residues. Trimming cost V 2 bases and J 4 bases; bases outside gene matches: 4. This chain's CDR3 is CAWSTQREYNEQFF. Here the CDR3 DNA reads TGTGCCTGGAGTACCCAGCGGGAGTACAATGAGCAGTTCTTC. The complete variable domain, with remaining parts taken from reference TRBV30 and TRBJ2-1, reads SQTIHQWPATLVQPVGSPLSLECTVEGTSNPNLYWYRQAAGRGLQLLFYSVGIGQISSEVPQNLSASRPQDRQFILSSKKLLLSDSGFYLCAWSTQREYNEQFFGPGTRLTVL.

This clone was counted between two and nine times. The rearrangement uses TRBV10-1 and TRBJ2-7, with D possibly TRBD1 on 5 matching bases. This CDR3 has 14 residues. V lost 4 bases to trimming and J lost 5 bases, with 15 bases between them. In germline, CDR1 is WNHNN, CDR2 SYGVQD (reference sequence). CDR3 sequence reads: CASSGGAIRNEQYF. The CDR3 DNA is TGCGCCAGCAGTGGGGGCGCGATCAGAAACGAGCAGTACTTC.

This clone was seen a handful of times. The rearrangement links TRBV19 to TRBJ1-2; D may be TRBD1 (6 bases). V lost 9 bases to trimming and J lost 4 bases, with 15 bases between them. Looked up from germline, CDR1 is LNHDA and CDR2 is SQIVND (reference sequence). The CDR3 length is 13 residues. In DNA, the CDR3 is TGTGCCAGCAGCGAAACAGGGACCTATGGCTACACCTTC. The encoded protein is CASSETGTYGYTF.